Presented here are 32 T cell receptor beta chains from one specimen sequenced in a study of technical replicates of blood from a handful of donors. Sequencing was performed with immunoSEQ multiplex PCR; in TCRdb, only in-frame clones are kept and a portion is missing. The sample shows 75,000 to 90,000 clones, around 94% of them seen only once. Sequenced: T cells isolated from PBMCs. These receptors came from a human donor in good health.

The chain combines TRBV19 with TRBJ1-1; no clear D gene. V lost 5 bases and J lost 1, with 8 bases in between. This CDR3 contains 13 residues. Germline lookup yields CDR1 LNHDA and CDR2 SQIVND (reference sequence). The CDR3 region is CASSDTRNTEAFF. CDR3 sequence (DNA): TGTGCCAGTAGTGACACAAGGAACACTGAAGCTTTCTTT.

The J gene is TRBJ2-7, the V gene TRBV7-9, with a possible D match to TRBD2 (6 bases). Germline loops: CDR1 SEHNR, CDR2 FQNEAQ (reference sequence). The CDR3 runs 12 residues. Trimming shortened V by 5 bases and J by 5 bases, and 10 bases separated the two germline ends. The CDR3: CASSRGGDEQYF. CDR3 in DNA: TGTGCCAGCAGCAGGGGCGGGGACGAGCAGTACTTC. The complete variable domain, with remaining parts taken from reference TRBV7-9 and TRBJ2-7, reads DTGVSQNPRHKITKRGQNVTFRCDPISEHNRLYWYRQTLGQGPEFLTYFQNEAQLEKSRLLSDRFSAERPKGSFSTLEIQRTEQGDSAMYLCASSRGGDEQYFGPGTRLTVT.

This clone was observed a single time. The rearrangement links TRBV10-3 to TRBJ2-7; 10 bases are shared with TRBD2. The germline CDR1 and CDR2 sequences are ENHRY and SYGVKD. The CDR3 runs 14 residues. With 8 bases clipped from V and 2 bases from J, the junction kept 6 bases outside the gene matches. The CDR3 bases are TGTGCCATCGAGAGCGGGAGGGCCGCCTACGAGCAGTACTTC. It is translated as CAIESGRAAYEQYF.

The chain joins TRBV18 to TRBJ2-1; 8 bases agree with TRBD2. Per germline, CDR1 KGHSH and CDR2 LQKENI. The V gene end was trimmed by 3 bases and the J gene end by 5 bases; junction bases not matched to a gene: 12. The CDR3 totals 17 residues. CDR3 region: CASSPGQREIRDNEQFF. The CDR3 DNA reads TGTGCCAGCTCACCCGGGCAGCGGGAGATCAGGGACAATGAGCAGTTCTTC.

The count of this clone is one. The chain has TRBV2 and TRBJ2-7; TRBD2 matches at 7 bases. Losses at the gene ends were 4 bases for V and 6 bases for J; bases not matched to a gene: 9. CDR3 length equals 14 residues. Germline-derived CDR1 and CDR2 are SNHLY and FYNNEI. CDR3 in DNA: TGTGCCAGCAGTGTCGGGCGGGAGTTAAGCGAGCAGTACTTC. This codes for CASSVGRELSEQYF.

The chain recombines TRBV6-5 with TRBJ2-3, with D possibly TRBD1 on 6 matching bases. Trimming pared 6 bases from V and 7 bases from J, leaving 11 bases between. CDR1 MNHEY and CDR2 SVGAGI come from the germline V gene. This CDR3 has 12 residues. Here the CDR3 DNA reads TGTGCCAGCAGGAGGGACATTAATACGCAGTATTTT. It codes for CASRRDINTQYF.

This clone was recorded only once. CDR3 coding DNA: TGTGCCAGCAGTGCTACGGGCTACGAGCAGTACTTC. Encoded protein: CASSATGYEQYF. The V and J genes are TRBV6-1 and TRBJ2-7; D is undetermined. V lost 4 bases, J lost 3 bases, and 7 bases lay in between. CDR1 MNHNS and CDR2 SASEGT come from the germline V gene. This CDR3 has 12 amino acids.

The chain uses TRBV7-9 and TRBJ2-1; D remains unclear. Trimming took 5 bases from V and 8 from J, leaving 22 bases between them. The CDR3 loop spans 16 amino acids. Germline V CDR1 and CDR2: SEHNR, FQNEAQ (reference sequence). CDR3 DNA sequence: TGTGCCAGCAGCCCCCGACTCGAAACCACGTTCTATGAGCAGTTCTTC. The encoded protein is CASSPRLETTFYEQFF. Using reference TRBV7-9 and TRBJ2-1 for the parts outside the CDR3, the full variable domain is DTGVSQNPRHKITKRGQNVTFRCDPISEHNRLYWYRQTLGQGPEFLTYFQNEAQLEKSRLLSDRFSAERPKGSFSTLEIQRTEQGDSAMYLCASSPRLETTFYEQFFGPGTRLTVL.

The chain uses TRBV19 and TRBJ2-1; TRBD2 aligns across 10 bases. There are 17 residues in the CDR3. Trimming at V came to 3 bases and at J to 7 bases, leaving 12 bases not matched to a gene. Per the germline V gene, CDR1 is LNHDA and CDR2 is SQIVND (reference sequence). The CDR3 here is CASSITAGGPWGNEQFF. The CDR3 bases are TGTGCCAGTAGTATTACAGCGGGAGGGCCCTGGGGTAATGAGCAGTTCTTC.

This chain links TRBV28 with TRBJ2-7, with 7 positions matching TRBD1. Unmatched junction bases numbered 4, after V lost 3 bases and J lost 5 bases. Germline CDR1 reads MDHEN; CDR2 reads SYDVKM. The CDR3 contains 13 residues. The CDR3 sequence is CASSFVQGDEQYF. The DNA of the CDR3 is TGTGCCAGCAGTTTCGTGCAGGGGGACGAGCAGTACTTC.

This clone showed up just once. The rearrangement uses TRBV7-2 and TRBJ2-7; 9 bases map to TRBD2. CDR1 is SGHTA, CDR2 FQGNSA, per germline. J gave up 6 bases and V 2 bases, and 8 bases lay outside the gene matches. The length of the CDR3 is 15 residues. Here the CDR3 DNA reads TGTGCCAGCAGCTTAATAGCGGGAGCATCGAGCGAGCAGTACTTC. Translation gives CASSLIAGASSEQYF.

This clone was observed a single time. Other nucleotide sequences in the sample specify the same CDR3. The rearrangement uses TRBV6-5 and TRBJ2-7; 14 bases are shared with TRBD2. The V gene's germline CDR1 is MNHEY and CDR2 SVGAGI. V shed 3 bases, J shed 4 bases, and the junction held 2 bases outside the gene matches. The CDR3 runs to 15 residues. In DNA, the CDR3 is TGTGCCAGCAGTTATGGACTAGCGGGAGGTTACGAGCAGTACTTC. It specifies CASSYGLAGGYEQYF.

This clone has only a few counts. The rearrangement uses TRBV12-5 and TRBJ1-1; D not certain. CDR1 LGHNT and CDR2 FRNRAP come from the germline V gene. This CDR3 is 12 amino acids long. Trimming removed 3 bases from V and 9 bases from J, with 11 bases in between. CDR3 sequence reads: CASGLLEGKAFF. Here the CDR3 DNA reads TGTGCTAGTGGTTTACTCGAGGGAAAAGCTTTCTTT.

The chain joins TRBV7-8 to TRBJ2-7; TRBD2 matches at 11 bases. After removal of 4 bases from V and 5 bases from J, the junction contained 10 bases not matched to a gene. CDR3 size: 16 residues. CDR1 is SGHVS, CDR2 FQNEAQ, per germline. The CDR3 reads CASSSHTSGRSHEQYF. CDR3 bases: TGTGCCAGCAGCTCCCACACTAGCGGGAGAAGCCACGAGCAGTACTTC.

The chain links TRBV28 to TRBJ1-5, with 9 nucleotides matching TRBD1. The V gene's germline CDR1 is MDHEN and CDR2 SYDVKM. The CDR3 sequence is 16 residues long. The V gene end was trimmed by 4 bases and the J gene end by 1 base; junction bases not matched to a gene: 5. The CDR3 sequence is CASSYLGTGSNQPQHF. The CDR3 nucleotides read TGTGCCAGCAGTTACCTAGGGACAGGGAGCAATCAGCCCCAGCATTTT. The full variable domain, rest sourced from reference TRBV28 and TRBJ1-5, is DVKVTQSSRYLVKRTGEKVFLECVQDMDHENMFWYRQDPGLGLRLIYFSYDVKMKEKGDIPEGYSVSREKKERFSLILESASTNQTSMYLCASSYLGTGSNQPQHFGDGTRLSIL.

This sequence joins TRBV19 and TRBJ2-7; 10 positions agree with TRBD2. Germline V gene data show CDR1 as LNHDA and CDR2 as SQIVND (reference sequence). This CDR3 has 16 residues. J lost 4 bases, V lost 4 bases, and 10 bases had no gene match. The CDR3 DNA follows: TGTGCCAGTAGTAACCCTAGCGGGAGAAGTTTATACGAGCAGTACTTC. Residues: CASSNPSGRSLYEQYF.

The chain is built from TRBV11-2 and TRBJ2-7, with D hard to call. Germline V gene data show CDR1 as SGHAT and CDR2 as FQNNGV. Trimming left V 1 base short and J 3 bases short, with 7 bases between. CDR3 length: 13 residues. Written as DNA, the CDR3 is TGTGCCAGCAGCTTAGGAGACATCTACGAGCAGTACTTC. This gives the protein CASSLGDIYEQYF.

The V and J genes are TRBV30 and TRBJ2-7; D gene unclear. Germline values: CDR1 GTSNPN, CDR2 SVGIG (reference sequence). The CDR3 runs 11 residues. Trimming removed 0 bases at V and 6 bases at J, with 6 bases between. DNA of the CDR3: TGTGCCTGGAGTGTTAGTGGCGAGCAGTACTTC. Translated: CAWSVSGEQYF.

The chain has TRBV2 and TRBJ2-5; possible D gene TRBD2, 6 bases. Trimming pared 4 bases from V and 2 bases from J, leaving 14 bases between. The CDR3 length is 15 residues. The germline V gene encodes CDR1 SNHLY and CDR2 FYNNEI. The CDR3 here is CASSALRGLQETQYF. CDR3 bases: TGTGCCAGCAGTGCTTTGCGGGGTCTTCAAGAGACCCAGTACTTC. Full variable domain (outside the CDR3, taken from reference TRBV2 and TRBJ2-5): EPEVTQTPSHQVTQMGQEVILRCVPISNHLYFYWYRQILGQKVEFLVSFYNNEISEKSEIFDDQFSVERPDGSNFTLKIRSTKLEDSAMYFCASSALRGLQETQYFGPGTRLLVL.

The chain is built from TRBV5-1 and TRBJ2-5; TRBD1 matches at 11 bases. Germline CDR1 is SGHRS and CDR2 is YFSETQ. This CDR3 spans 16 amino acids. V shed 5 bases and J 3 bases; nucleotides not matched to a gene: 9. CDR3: CASSRLPGQGEETQYF. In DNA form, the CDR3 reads TGCGCCAGCAGTAGACTGCCGGGACAGGGGGAAGAGACCCAGTACTTC.

The CDR3 nucleotides read TGCGCCAGCAGCATCACAGGGACCGAGCAGTACTTC. It translates to CASSITGTEQYF. The chain has TRBV5-1 and TRBJ2-7, with D maybe TRBD1 (6 bases). This CDR3 is 12 amino acids long. The germline CDR1 and CDR2 sequences are SGHRS and YFSETQ. The V and J ends lost 4 bases and 6 bases respectively, with 11 bases between them.

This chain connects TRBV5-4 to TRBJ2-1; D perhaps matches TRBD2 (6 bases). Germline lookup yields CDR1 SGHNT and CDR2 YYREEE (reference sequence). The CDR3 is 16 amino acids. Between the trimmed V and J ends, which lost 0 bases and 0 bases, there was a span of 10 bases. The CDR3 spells CASSLAPGVSYNEQFF. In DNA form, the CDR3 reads TGTGCCAGCAGCTTGGCCCCGGGAGTCTCCTACAATGAGCAGTTCTTC.

The CDR3 is CASSSSTHIQYF. The DNA of the CDR3 is TGTGCCAGCAGTTCCTCGACTCACATTCAGTACTTC. The chain joins TRBV27 to TRBJ2-4; D is undetermined. The CDR3 covers 12 residues. V dropped 4 bases and J dropped 8 bases, with 9 bases sitting between them. Per the germline V gene, CDR1 is MNHEY and CDR2 is SMNVEV (reference sequence).

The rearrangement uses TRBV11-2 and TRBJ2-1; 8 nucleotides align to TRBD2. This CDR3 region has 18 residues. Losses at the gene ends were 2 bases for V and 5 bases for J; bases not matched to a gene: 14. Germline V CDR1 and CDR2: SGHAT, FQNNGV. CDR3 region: CASSLTSFGAGVNNEQFF. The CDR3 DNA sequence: TGTGCCAGCAGCTTAACGTCCTTTGGAGCGGGAGTTAACAATGAGCAGTTCTTC.

DNA for the CDR3: TGTGCCAGCTCTCAAGAATGGACTAGCGGGAGAGTAGAGCAGTACTTC. The encoded protein is CASSQEWTSGRVEQYF. This chain joins TRBV18 and TRBJ2-7; the match to TRBD2 covers 13 bases. This CDR3 spans 16 amino acids. V lost 6 bases to trimming and J lost 7 bases; unmatched junction nucleotides: 12. Germline CDR1 is KGHSH and CDR2 is LQKENI.

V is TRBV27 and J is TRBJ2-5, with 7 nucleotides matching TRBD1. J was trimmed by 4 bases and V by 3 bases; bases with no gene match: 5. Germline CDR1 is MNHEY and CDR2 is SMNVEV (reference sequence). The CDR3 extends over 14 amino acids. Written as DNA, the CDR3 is TGTGCCAGCAGTTTTTCAGGGGGTGGAGAGACCCAGTACTTC. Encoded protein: CASSFSGGGETQYF.

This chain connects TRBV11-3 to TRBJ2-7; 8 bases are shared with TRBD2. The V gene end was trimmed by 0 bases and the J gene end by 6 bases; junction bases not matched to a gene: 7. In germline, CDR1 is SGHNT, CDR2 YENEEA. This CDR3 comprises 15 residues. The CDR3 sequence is CASSLDERELFEQYF. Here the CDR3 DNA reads TGTGCCAGCAGCTTAGATGAGCGGGAGCTTTTCGAGCAGTACTTC.

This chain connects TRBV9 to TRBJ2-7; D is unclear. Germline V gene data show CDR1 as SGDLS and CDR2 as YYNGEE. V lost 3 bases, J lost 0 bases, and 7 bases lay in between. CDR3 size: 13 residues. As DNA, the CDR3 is TGTGCCAGCAGCGCCCCGAGCTCCTACGAGCAGTACTTC. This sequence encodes CASSAPSSYEQYF.

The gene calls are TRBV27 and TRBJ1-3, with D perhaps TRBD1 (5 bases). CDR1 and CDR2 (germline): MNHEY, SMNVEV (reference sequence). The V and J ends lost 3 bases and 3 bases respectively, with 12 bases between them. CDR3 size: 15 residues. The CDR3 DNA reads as TGTGCCAGCAGTTTGGCCGGGACTTTTGGAAACACCATATATTTT. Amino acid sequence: CASSLAGTFGNTIYF.

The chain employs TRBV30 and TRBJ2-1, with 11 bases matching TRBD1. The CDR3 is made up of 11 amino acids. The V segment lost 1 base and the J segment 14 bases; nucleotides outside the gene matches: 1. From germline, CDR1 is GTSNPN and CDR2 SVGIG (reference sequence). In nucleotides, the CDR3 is TGTGCCTGGAGTGAGGGACAGGGGGAGTTCTTC. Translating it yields CAWSEGQGEFF.

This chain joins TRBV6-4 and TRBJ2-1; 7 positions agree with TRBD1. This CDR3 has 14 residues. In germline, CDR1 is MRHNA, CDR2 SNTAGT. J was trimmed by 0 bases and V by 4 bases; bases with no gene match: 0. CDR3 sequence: CASSAGGSYNEQFF. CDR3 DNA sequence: TGTGCCAGCAGTGCAGGGGGCTCCTACAATGAGCAGTTCTTC.

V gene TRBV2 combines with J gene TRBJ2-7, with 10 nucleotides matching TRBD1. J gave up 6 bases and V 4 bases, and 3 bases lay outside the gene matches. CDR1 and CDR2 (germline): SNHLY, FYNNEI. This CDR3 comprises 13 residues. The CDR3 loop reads CASSVDRGREQYF. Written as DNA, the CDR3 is TGTGCCAGCAGTGTTGACAGGGGGCGCGAGCAGTACTTC.